The rows below give T cell receptor beta chains drawn from one sample of a study of graft-versus-host responses after intestinal transplantation. Sequencing used immunoSEQ multiplex PCR; TCRdb keeps in-frame clones, though not all of them. The sample holds under 95,000 clones, approximately 90% seen once. These receptors' antigens are unknown. Here the sequenced sample was unstimulated CD4+ T cells sorted from spleen or lymph node cells, taken before transplant. The source of these receptors is a human donor who was the organ donor for an intestinal transplant. Each CDR3 is given with its conserved first and last residue. A D gene is named only where the DNA matches it firmly. Clone sizes are given selectively: once, few, many, or a class where the clone is expanded.

V,size,J,D,DNA,CDR3
TRBV4-1,-,TRBJ1-5,-,TGCGCCAGCAGCCAAGACGGGACAATTAGCAATCAGCCCCAGCATTTT,CASSQDGTISNQPQHF
TRBV7-9,-,TRBJ1-3,-,TGTGCCAGCAGCCGTTTAGGGGACTCTGGAAACACCATATATTTT,CASSRLGDSGNTIYF
TRBV7-3,-,TRBJ2-1,-,TGTGCCAGCAGCTTAGATAGCGGCAACAATGAGCAGTTCTTC,CASSLDSGNNEQFF
TRBV5-1,-,TRBJ2-3,-,TGCGCCAGCAGCTTGGGTGCTCCCGGGGCAGATACGCAGTATTTT,CASSLGAPGADTQYF
TRBV5-4,-,TRBJ2-1,TRBD1,TGTGCCAGCAGCTTGGCCACTGGACAGGGTGAAAGGGAGCAGTTCTTC,CASSLATGQGEREQFF
TRBV5-4,-,TRBJ2-1,TRBD2,TGTGCCAGCAGATCCTCTAGCGGAAGCTCCTACAATGAGCAGTTCTTC,CASRSSSGSSYNEQFF
TRBV5-4,-,TRBJ2-7,-,TGTGCCAGCAGCTTGGTGGGGCACTACGAGCAGTACTTC,CASSLVGHYEQYF
TRBV25-1,-,TRBJ2-7,-,TGTGCCAGCAGTGAAGCCAGCCTAAGCGACCAGTACTTC,CASSEASLSDQYF
TRBV5-1,-,TRBJ2-2,-,TGCGCCAGCACCTGGGGGCCGGACACCGGGGAGCTGTTTTTT,CASTWGPDTGELFF
TRBV21-1,-,TRBJ1-6,-,TGTGCCAGCAGCAAAAACTGCTTACAGGGGGGTTCACCCCTCCACTTT,CASSKNCLQGGSPLHF
TRBV2,-,TRBJ2-3,TRBD2,TGTGCCAGCAGTCCGACTAGCGGGGACACAGATACGCAGTATTTT,CASSPTSGDTDTQYF
TRBV5-1,-,TRBJ2-1,-,TGCGCCAGCAGCTTGGTGAACAGGGCAAGGTACAATGAGCAGTTCTTC,CASSLVNRARYNEQFF
TRBV5-6,-,TRBJ1-4,-,TGTGCCAGCAGCGGAGAACAGGGCCTAGTCGGTGAAAAACTGTTTTTT,CASSGEQGLVGEKLFF
TRBV19,-,TRBJ2-7,TRBD1,TGTGCCAGTAGCCGTGGGGACAGTGGAACCTACGAGCAGTACTTC,CASSRGDSGTYEQYF
TRBV5-4,-,TRBJ2-1,-,TGTGCCAGCAGCGCCGACAGTAACTCCTACAATGAGCAGTTCTTC,CASSADSNSYNEQFF
TRBV2,-,TRBJ1-1,-,TGTGCCAGCAGTGGAGGGGAGGCTAGAAACACTGAAGCTTTCTTT,CASSGGEARNTEAFF
TRBV30,few,TRBJ1-5,-,TGTGCCTGGAGTAACGGAGGGGTCGATCAGCCCCAGCATTTT,CAWSNGGVDQPQHF
TRBV5-1,-,TRBJ2-1,TRBD2,TGCGCCAGCAGCGAAAAGGGCGGGGGGACCCGGGATGAGCAGTTCTTC,CASSEKGGGTRDEQFF
TRBV4-1,-,TRBJ2-1,-,TGCGCCAGCAGCCAAGAAAGGGGGGGCTACCCGAATGAGCAGTTCTTC,CASSQERGGYPNEQFF
TRBV28,once,TRBJ2-1,TRBD2,TGTGCCAGCATGGGGACTAGTAAGGGCGGATTAAACTCCTACAATGAGCAGTTCTTC,CASMGTSKGGLNSYNEQFF
TRBV7-9,-,TRBJ1-4,-,TGTGCCAGCAGCTTTCGCACTTCAGGGTTGGCTAATGAAAAACTGTTTTTT,CASSFRTSGLANEKLFF
TRBV4-1,-,TRBJ1-5,-,TGCGCCAGCAGCCAAGCCCCAGGTAGCAATCAGCCCCAGCATTTT,CASSQAPGSNQPQHF
TRBV27,-,TRBJ2-4,TRBD1,TGTGCCAGCCCCCGGGACAGGGAAAACCTAGCCAAAAACATTCAGTACTTC,CASPRDRENLAKNIQYF
TRBV11-3,-,TRBJ1-1,-,TGTGCCAGCAGCTTACGGGGGACTGAAGCTTTCTTT,CASSLRGTEAFF
TRBV5-6,-,TRBJ1-4,-,TGTGCCAGCAGCTTTGGGAGCGAGGAAAAACTGTTTTTT,CASSFGSEEKLFF
TRBV7-7,-,TRBJ2-1,-,TGTGCTAGCAGCTGGGCCCAGGGATCTTACAATGAGCAGTTCTTC,CASSWAQGSYNEQFF
TRBV5-5,-,TRBJ2-3,TRBD2,TGTGCCAGCAGCCGAGCGGGGGAGCAGCAGTATTTT,CASSRAGEQQYF
TRBV10-1,-,TRBJ1-5,TRBD1,TGCGCCACCAGGGTGTGGCAAACAGGGGGCTTCCCTAGCAATCAGCCCCAGCATTTT,CATRVWQTGGFPSNQPQHF
TRBV5-1,-,TRBJ1-1,TRBD1,TGCGCCAGCAGCGTAACAGGGGTAGGCACTGAAGCTTTCTTT,CASSVTGVGTEAFF
TRBV2,few,TRBJ2-5,TRBD1,TGTGCCAGCAAGATCGGGACAGCCTCAGAGACCCAGTACTTC,CASKIGTASETQYF
TRBV14,-,TRBJ2-7,-,TGTGCCAGCAGGGACGCTGGGGCCGGCCCATACGAGCAGTACTTC,CASRDAGAGPYEQYF
TRBV4-1,-,TRBJ2-1,-,TGCGCCAGCAGCCACCAGGTGGCCTCGAGGGTTGGGCATGAGCAGTTCTTC,CASSHQVASRVGHEQFF
TRBV11-2,-,TRBJ1-3,-,TGTGCCAGCAGCTTCCGAATCGGAACAGGGACCGCTGGAAACACCATATATTTT,CASSFRIGTGTAGNTIYF
TRBV5-1,-,TRBJ1-4,-,TGCGCCAGCAGACAGGAAAACGAAAAACTGTTTTTT,CASRQENEKLFF
TRBV9,-,TRBJ1-1,-,TGTGCCAGCAGCCCTACGCCCGGTTTGGCTTTCTTT,CASSPTPGLAFF
TRBV6-1,-,TRBJ1-5,-,TGTGCCAGCAGTGAAGTGATGGGGGGAGGAGGTCAGCCCCAGCATTTT,CASSEVMGGGGQPQHF
TRBV4-1,-,TRBJ2-7,TRBD1,TGCGCCAGCAGCCAAGGACAGGGGTCCTCCTACGAGCAGTACTTC,CASSQGQGSSYEQYF
TRBV30,-,TRBJ1-1,-,TGTGCCTGGAGCGACCCCTCCCGATGGAGGGATATTTGGTCTTTCTTT,CAWSDPSRWRDIWSFF
TRBV6-5,-,TRBJ2-7,TRBD2,TGTGCCAGCAGACGGGAGGGCGGGTACGAGCAGTACTTC,CASRREGGYEQYF
TRBV6-1,-,TRBJ2-7,-,TGTGCCAGCAGTGAAGTTGGCGGAAACTACGAGCAGTACTTC,CASSEVGGNYEQYF
TRBV27,-,TRBJ2-4,TRBD2,TGTGCCAGCAGTTTATTCCCAGCGGGAGGGCAGGGCTTAAACATTCAGTACTTC,CASSLFPAGGQGLNIQYF
TRBV7-6,-,TRBJ1-1,-,TGTGCCAGCAGCTTAGATGCCGGGTATGGCACTGAAGCTTTCTTT,CASSLDAGYGTEAFF